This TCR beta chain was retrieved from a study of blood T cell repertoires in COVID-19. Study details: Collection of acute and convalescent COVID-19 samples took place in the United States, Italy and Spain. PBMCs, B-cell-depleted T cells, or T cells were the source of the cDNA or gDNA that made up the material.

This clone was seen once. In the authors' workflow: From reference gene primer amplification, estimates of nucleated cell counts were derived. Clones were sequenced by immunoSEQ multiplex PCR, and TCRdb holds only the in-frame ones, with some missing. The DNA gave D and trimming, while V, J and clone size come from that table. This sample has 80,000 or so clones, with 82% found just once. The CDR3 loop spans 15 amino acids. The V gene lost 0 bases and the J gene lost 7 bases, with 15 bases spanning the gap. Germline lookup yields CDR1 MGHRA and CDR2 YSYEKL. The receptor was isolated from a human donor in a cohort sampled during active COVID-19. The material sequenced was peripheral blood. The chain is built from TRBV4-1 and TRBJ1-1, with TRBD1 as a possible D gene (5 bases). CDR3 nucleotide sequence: TGCGCCAGCAGCCAAGATAAGTGGGGCTTCGTTGAAGCTTTCTTT. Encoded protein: CASSQDKWGFVEAFF.